This TCR beta chain came from a study of T cell responses to AZD1222 COVID-19 vaccine. On this clone: As yet, its antigen is unknown.

Germline V gene data show CDR1 as SEHNR and CDR2 as FQNEAQ (reference sequence). Trimming cost V 8 bases and J 5 bases; bases outside gene matches: 9. This CDR3 is built from 16 residues. Overall study findings and caveats: Spike was spanned by vaccine-associated CD4 TCRs, with dominance at 160-218 and 743-854.

TCRdb's copy holds only in-frame clones and misses some; the assay was immunoSEQ multiplex PCR. Here the sample spans about 160,000 clones, approximately 92% being singletons. The sequenced sample was peripheral blood, obtained 28 days after the second AZD1222 dose. The sequence was obtained from an adult who received the AZD1222 COVID-19 vaccine. This chain connects TRBV7-9 to TRBJ2-1; TRBD2 agrees at 13 bases. Here the CDR3 reads CASLGLAGDGDNEQFF. CDR3 in DNA: TGTGCCAGCTTAGGACTAGCGGGAGATGGGGACAATGAGCAGTTCTTC.